This T cell receptor beta chain was obtained from a study of CD8+CD57+ T cells in acquired aplastic anemia. For the study at large: DNA recovered from sorted CD4+ and CD8+ cells had a mean of around 3.3 ug.

CD8+CD57+ cell expansion, shown by flow cytometry, had occurred in the patients selected for sequencing. Acquired aplastic anemia of severe grade affected all patients. In germline, CDR1 is SGDLS, CDR2 YYNGEE. V was clipped by 4 bases and J by 8 bases; unmatched bases: 15. The CDR3 spans 18 residues. CDR3 and TCR beta VDJ profiling relied on genomic DNA as the template. From the reads, TCRdb called clonotypes with MiXCR, one entry per CDR3 protein. The sample lists about 180,000 distinct CDR3 sequences, around 48% occurring once. The chain employs TRBV9 and TRBJ2-1, with TRBD2 matching over 13 bases. The sample taken for sequencing was sorted CD4+, CD8+, or CD8+CD57+ T cells (not recorded which) from PBMCs. This TCR came from a human donor with aplastic anemia. The CDR3 sequence is CASSIQGLAGRRHDEQFF. The CDR3 region has the DNA TGTGCCAGCAGCATACAGGGACTAGCGGGACGACGGCATGATGAGCAGTTCTTC. The complete variable domain, with remaining parts taken from reference TRBV9 and TRBJ2-1, reads DSGVTQTPKHLITATGQRVTLRCSPRSGDLSVYWYQQSLDQGLQFLIQYYNGEERAKGNILERFSAQQFPDLHSELNLSSLELGDSALYFCASSIQGLAGRRHDEQFFGPGTRLTVL.